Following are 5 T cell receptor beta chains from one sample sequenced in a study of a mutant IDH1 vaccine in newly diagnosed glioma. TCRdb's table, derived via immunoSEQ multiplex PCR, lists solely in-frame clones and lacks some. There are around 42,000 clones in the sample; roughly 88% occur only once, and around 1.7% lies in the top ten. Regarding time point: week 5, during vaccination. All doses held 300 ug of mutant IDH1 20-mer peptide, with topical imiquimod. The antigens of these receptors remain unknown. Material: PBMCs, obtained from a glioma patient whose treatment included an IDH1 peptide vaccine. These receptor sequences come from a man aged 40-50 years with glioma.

The CDR3 sequence is CATSRDGTDEKLFF. The CDR3 bases are TGTGCCACCAGCAGAGATGGGACAGATGAAAAACTGTTTTTT. This sequence joins TRBV15 and TRBJ1-4; 7 bases are shared with TRBD1. CDR1 is LNHNV and CDR2 is YYDKDF in the germline V gene (reference sequence). V gave up 0 bases and J gave up 6 bases; unmatched junction bases: 1. The CDR3 runs to 14 residues.

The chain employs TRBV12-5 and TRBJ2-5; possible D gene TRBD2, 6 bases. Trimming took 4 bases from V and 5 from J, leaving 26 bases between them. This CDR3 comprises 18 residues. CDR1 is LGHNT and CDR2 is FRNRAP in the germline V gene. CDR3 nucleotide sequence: TGTGCTAGTGGTTACCTTACATCCATAGGCGGGGTCGGGGAGACCCAGTACTTC. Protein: CASGYLTSIGGVGETQYF.

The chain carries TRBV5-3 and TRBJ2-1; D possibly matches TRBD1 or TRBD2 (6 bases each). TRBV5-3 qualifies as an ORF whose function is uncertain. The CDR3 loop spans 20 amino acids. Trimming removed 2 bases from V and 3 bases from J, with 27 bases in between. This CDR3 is CARSFGGGLEPPRCYNEQFF. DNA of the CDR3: TGTGCCAGAAGCTTTGGAGGGGGGCTAGAACCTCCCCGCTGCTACAATGAGCAGTTCTTC.

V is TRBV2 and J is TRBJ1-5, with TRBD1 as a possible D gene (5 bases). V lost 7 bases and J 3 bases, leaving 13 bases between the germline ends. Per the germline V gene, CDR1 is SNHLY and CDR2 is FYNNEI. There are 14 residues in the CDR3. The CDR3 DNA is TGTGCCAGCACGGGGGGACGCTACAATCAGCCCCAGCATTTT. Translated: CASTGGRYNQPQHF.

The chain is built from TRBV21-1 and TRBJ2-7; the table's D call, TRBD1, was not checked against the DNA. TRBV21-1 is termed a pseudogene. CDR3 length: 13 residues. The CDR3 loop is CASDRVRDYEQYF. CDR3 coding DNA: TGTGCCAGCGACAGGGTCCGGGACTACGAGCAGTACTTC.